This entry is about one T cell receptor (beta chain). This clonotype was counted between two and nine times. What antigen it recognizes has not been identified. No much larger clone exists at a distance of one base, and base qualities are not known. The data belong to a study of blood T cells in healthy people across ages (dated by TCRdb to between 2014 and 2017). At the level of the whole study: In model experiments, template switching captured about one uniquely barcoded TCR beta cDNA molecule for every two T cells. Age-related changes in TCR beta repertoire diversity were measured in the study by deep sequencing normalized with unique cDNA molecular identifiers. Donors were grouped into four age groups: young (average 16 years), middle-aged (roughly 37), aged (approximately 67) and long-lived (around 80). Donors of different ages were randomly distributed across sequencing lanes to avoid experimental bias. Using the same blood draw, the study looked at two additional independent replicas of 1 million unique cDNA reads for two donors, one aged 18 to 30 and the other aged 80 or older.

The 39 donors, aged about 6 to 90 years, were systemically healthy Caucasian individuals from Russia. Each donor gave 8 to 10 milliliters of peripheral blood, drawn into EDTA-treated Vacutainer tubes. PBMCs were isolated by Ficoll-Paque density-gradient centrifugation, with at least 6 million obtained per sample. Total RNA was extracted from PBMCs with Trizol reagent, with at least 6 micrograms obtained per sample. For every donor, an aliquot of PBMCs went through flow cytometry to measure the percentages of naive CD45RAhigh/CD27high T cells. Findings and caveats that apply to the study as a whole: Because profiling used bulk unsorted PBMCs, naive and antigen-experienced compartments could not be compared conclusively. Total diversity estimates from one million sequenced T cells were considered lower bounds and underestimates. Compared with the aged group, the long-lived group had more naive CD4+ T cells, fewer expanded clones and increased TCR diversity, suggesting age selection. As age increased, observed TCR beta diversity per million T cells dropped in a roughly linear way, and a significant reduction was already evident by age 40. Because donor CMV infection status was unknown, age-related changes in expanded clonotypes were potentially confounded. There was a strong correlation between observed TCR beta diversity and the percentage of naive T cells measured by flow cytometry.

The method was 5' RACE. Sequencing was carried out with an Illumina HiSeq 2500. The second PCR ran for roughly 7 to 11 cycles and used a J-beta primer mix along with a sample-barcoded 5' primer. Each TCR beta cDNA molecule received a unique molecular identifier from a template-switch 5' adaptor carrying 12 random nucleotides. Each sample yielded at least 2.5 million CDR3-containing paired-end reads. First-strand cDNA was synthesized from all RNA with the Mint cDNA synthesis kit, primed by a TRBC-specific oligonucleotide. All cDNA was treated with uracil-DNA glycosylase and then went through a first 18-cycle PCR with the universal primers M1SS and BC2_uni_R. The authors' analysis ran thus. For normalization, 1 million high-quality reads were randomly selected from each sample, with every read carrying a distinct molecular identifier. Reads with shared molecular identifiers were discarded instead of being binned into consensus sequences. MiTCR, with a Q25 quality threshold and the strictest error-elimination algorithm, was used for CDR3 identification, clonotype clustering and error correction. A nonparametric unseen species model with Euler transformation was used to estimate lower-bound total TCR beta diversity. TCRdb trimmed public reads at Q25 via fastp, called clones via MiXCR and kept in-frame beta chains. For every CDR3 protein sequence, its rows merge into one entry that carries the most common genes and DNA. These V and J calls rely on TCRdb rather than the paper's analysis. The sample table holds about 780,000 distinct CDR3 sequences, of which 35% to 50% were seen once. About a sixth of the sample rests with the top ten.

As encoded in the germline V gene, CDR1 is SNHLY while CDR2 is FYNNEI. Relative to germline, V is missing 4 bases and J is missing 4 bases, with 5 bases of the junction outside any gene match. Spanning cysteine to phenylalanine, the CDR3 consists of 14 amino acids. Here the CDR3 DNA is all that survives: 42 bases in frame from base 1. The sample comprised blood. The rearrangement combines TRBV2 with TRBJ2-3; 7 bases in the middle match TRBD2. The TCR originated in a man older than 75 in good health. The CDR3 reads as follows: CASSVSRGADTQYF. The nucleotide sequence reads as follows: TGTGCCAGCAGTGTGTCCCGGGGGGCAGATACGCAGTATTTT.